Many counts were recorded for the clone carrying this T cell receptor beta chain. The data originate from a study of T cells in Graves' hyperthyroidism and ophthalmopathy. Trimming took 6 bases from V and 0 from J, leaving 15 bases between them. The CDR3 spans 17 residues. RNA transcripts provided the source from which TCR beta CDR3 regions were amplified. HTBI primers were the set used in a first-round RT-PCR of the TCR CDR3. TCRdb recomputed calls from the multiplex PCR reads with MiXCR, one row per CDR3 protein. This table holds about 590,000 distinct CDR3 sequences, more than 13% found once. Approximately 9.3 ml of fresh peripheral blood supplied the PBMCs.

The clonotype was recovered from a woman aged 18-29 years with Graves' ophthalmopathy. The chain employs TRBV12-3 or TRBV12-4 and TRBJ2-6; no firm D call. The sample taken for sequencing was blood. The CDR3 loop reads CASSPPLGSSGANVLTF. The CDR3 coding sequence is TGTGCCAGCAGCCCCCCATTGGGCAGCTCTGGGGCCAACGTCCTGACTTTC.